This T cell receptor (beta chain) stems from a study of blood T cell repertoires in COVID-19. About the research overall: Samples came from the United States, Italy and Spain, spanning acute and convalescent COVID-19.

As handled by the study authors: The authors estimated nucleated cell counts from reference gene primer amplification. Data came from immunoSEQ multiplex PCR; TCRdb stores just in-frame clones and leaves some out. From that table come the V and J calls and clone size; the DNA was used to work out D and trimming. The sample consists of hundreds of thousands of clones, 75% to 90% of them appearing once. CDR3 length: 14 residues. The V end was cut by 0 bases, the J end by 2 bases, with 7 bases between. Germline-derived CDR1 and CDR2 are LGHNA and YNFKEQ. Recovered status in Cohort 3 required two negative PCRs, clearance, or symptom resolution.

The sequence came from a man younger than 35 who had recovered from COVID-19. Input material: PBMCs or T cells enriched from blood (not recorded which). This chain links TRBV4-2 with TRBJ1-2; D unresolved. The CDR3 region has the DNA TGTGCCAGCAGCCAAGAACGGGGAAACTATGGCTACACCTTC. Its translation: CASSQERGNYGYTF.